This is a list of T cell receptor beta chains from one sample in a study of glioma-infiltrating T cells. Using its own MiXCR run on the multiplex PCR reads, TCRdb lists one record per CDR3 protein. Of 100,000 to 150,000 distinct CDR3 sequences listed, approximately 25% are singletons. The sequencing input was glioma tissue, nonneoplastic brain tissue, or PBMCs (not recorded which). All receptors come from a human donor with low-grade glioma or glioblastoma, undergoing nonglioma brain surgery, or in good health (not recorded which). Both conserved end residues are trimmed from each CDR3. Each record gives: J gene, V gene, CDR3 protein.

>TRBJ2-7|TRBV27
ASSSRPFRGQGSYEQY
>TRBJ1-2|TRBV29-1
SANSGTDGYT
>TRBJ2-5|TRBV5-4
ASSLTSGSQETQY
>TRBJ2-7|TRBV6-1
ASSESGQTYEQY
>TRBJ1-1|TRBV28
ASTRGFTEAF
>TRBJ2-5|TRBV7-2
ASSQTRLSETQY
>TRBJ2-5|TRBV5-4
ASSLNRETQY
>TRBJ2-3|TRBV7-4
ASNPRASGPPSTDTQY
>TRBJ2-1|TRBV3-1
ASSPLAAYAYNEQF
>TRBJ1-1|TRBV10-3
AISSGGATEAF